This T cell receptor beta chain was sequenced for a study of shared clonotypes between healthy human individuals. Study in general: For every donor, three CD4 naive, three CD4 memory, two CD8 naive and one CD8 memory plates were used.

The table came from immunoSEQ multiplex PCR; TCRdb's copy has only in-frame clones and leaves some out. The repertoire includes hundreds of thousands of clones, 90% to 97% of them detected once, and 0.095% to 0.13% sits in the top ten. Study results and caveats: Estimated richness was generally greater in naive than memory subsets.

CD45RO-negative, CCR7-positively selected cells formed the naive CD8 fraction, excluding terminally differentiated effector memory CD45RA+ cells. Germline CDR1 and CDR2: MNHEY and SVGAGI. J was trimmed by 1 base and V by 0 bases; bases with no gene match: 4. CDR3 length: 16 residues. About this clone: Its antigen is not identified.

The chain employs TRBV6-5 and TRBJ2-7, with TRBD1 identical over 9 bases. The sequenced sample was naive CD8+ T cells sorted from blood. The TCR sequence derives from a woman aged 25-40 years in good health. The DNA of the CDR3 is TGTGCCAGCAGTTACTCGATACAGGGGGCATCCTACGAGCAGTACTTC. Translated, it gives CASSYSIQGASYEQYF.